The clone carrying this T cell receptor beta chain was counted ten times or more. Its antigen is unknown. Trimming left V 4 bases short and J 9 bases short, with 15 bases between. Germline V gene lookup returns CDR1 MNHNY and CDR2 SVGAGI (reference sequence). This CDR3 region has 13 residues. TCRdb processed the reads anew with MiXCR; each CDR3 protein has one entry. The sample records about 300,000 distinct CDR3 sequences, around 10% being singletons. This sample was taken from a study of T cell repertoires in cytomegalovirus infection. At the level of the study: Both CMV infection and a matching HLA type were indicated by public TCR beta signatures.

Study-wide results and caveats: HLA-C-restricted, CMV-specific TCR beta clonotypes were dominant ex vivo.

The sample was PBMCs. The receptor's source is a human donor in good health (CMV status not recorded). Some clones in this sample may be carry-over from other donors' samples. This rearrangement joins TRBV6-6 to TRBJ1-2, with TRBD1 as a possible D gene (5 bases). The CDR3 spells CASSLTSGDRYTF. The CDR3 DNA follows: TGTGCCAGCAGTTTGACTTCGGGGGATCGCTACACCTTC.